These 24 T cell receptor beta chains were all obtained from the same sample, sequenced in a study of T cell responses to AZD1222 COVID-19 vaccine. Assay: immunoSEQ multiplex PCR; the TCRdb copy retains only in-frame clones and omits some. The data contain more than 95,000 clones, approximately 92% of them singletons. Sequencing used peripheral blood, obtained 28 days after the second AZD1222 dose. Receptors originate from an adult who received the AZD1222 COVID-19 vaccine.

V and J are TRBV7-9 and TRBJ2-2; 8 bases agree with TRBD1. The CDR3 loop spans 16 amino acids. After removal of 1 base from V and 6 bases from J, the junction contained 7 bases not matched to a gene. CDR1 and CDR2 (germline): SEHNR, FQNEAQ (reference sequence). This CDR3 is CASSLGTGPNAGELFF. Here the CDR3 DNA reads TGTGCCAGCAGCTTAGGGACAGGGCCTAACGCCGGGGAGCTGTTTTTT.

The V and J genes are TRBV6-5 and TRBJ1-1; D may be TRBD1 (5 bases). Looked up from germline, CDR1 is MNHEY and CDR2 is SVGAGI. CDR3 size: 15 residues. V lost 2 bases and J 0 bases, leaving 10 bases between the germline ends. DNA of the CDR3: TGTGCCAGCAGTTACGAGGGGAGCATGAACACTGAAGCTTTCTTT. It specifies CASSYEGSMNTEAFF.

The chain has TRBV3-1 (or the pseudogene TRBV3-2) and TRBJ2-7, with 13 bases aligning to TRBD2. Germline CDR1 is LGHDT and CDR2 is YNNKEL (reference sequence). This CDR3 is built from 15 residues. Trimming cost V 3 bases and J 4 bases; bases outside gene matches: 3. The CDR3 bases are TGTGCCAGCAGCCACGGGACTAGCGGGATGTACGAGCAGTACTTC. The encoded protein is CASSHGTSGMYEQYF.

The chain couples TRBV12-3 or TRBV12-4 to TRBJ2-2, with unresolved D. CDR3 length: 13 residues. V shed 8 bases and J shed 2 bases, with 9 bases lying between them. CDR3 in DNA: TGTGCCAGCGGGAATACCAACACCGGGGAGCTGTTTTTT. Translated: CASGNTNTGELFF.

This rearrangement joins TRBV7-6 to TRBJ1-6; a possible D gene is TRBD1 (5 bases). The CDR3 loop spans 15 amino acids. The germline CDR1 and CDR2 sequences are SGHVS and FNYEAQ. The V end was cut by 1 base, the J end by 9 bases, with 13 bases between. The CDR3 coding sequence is TGTGCCAGCAGCTTAGAAGGGGAGGGTGGTTCACCCCTCCACTTT. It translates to CASSLEGEGGSPLHF.

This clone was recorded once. CDR3 DNA: TGTGCCAGCAGGCCCGGGGAGCGGGGGAGCTACGAGCAGTACTTC. It yields the protein CASRPGERGSYEQYF. The rearrangement joins TRBV6-6 to TRBJ2-7; 8 bases align to TRBD2. Germline V gives CDR1 MNHNY, CDR2 SVGAGI (reference sequence). V shed 6 bases, J shed 3 bases, and the junction held 10 bases outside the gene matches. The CDR3 length is 15 residues.

The CDR3 nucleotides are TGTGCCAGCAGCCGAACAGGACTAGCGGGAGGAAGAGAGACCCAGTACTTC. As protein: CASSRTGLAGGRETQYF. The chain has TRBV27 and TRBJ2-5, with 14 bases lining up with TRBD2. Germline V gene data show CDR1 as MNHEY and CDR2 as SMNVEV (reference sequence). This CDR3 spans 17 amino acids. Trimming removed 6 bases from V and 4 bases from J; junction bases left unmatched: 10.

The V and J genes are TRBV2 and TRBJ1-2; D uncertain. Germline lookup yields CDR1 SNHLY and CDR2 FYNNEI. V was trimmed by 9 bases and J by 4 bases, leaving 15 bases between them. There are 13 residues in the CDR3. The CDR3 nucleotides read TGTGCCAGTCTAGAGAAGGAAACCTATGGCTACACCTTC. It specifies CASLEKETYGYTF.

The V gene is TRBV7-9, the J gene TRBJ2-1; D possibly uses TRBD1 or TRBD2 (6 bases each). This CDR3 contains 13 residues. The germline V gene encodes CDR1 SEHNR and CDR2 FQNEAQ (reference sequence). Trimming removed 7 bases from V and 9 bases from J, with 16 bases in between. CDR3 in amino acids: CASTPGARTEQFF. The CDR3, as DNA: TGTGCCAGCACCCCGGGGGCCAGGACTGAGCAGTTCTTC.

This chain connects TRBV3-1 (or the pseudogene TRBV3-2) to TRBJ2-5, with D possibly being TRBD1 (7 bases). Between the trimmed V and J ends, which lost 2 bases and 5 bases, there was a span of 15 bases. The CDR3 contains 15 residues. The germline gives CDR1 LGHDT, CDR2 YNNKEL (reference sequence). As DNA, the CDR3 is TGTGCCAGCAGCCAACAGGGGGGATTCAGGGAGACCCAGTACTTC. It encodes CASSQQGGFRETQYF.

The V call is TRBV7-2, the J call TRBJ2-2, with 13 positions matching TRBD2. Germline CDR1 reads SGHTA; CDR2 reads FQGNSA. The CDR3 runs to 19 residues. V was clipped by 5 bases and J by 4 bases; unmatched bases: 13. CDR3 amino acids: CASSKRPGLAGQGTGELFF. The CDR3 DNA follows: TGTGCCAGCAGCAAACGGCCGGGACTAGCGGGGCAGGGCACCGGGGAGCTGTTTTTT.

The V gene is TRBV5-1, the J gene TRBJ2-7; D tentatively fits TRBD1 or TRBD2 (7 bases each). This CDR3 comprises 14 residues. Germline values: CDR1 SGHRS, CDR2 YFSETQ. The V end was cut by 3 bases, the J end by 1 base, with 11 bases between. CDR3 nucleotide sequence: TGCGCCAGCAGCTCGGGGGGACAGTCCTACGAGCAGTACTTC. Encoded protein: CASSSGGQSYEQYF.

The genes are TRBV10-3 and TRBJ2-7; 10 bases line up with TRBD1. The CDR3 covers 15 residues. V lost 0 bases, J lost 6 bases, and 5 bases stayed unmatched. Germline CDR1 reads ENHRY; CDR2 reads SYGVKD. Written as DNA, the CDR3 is TGTGCCATCAGTGAGTCGGGACAGGGGCTGGGCGAGCAGTACTTC. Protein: CAISESGQGLGEQYF.

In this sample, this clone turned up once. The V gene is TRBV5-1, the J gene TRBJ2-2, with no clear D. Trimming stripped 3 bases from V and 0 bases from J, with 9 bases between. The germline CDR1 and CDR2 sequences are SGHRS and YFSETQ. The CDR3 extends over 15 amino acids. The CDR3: CASSSGTANTGELFF. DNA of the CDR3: TGCGCCAGCAGCTCAGGAACAGCGAACACCGGGGAGCTGTTTTTT.

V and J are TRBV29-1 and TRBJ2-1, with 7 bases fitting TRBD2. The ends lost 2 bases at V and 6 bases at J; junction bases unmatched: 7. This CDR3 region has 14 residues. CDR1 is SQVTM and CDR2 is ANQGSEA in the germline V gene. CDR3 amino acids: CSVEMAGAPNEQFF. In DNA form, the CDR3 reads TGCAGCGTTGAAATGGCGGGAGCCCCCAATGAGCAGTTCTTC.

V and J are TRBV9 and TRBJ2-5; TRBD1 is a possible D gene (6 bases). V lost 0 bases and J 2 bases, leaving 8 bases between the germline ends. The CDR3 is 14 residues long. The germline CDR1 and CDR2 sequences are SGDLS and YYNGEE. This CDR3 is CASSVEGVQETQYF. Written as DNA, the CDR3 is TGTGCCAGCAGCGTAGAGGGGGTACAAGAGACCCAGTACTTC.

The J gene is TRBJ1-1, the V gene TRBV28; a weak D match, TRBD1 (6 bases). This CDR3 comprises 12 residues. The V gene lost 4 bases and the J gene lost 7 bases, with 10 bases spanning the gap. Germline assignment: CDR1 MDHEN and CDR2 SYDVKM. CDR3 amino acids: CASSSQGREAFF. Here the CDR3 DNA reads TGTGCCAGCAGTTCCCAGGGGCGTGAAGCTTTCTTT.

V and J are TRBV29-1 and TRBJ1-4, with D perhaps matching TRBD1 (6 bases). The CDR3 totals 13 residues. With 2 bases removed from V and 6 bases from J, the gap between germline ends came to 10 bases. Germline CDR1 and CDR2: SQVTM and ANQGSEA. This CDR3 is CSVESGGDEKLFF. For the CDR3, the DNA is TGCAGCGTTGAAAGTGGGGGCGATGAAAAACTGTTTTTT.

The CDR3 loop is CASSSLINDSPLHF. The CDR3 DNA reads TGTGCCAGCAGTTCACTTATTAATGATTCACCCCTCCACTTT. The genes are TRBV9 and TRBJ1-6; D unresolved. From germline, CDR1 is SGDLS and CDR2 YYNGEE. There are 14 residues in the CDR3. V gave up 5 bases and J gave up 8 bases, with 14 bases separating them. The whole variable domain, filled in from reference TRBV9 and TRBJ1-6, reads DSGVTQTPKHLITATGQRVTLRCSPRSGDLSVYWYQQSLDQGLQFLIQYYNGEERAKGNILERFSAQQFPDLHSELNLSSLELGDSALYFCASSSLINDSPLHFGNGTRLTVT.

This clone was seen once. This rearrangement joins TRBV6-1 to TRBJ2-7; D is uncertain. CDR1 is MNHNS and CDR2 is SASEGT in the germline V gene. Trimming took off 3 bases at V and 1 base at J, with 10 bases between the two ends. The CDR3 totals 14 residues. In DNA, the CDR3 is TGTGCCAGCAGTGACCCCGGACGTTCCTACGAGCAGTACTTC. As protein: CASSDPGRSYEQYF.

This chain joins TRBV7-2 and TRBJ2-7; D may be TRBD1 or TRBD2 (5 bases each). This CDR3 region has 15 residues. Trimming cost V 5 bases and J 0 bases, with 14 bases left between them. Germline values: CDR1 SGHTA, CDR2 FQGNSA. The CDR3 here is CASSPSRDHSYEQYF. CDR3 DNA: TGTGCCAGCAGCCCAAGCCGGGACCACTCCTACGAGCAGTACTTC.

The CDR3: CASSGFLGPSPAVTGELFF. CDR3 sequence (DNA): TGTGCCAGCAGCGGATTTTTGGGACCCAGCCCAGCAGTCACCGGGGAGCTGTTTTTT. The chain couples TRBV5-5 to TRBJ2-2; perhaps D is TRBD1 or TRBD2 (5 bases each). The CDR3 length is 19 residues. The V gene lost 4 bases and the J gene lost 4 bases, with 26 bases spanning the gap. Germline V CDR1 and CDR2: SGHKS, YYEKEE (reference sequence).

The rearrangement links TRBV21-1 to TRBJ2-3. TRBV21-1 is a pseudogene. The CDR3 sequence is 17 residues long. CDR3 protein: CASSRIRTDHNTDTQYF. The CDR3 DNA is TGTGCCAGCAGCAGAATCCGGACCGACCACAACACAGATACGCAGTATTTT.

The chain's CDR3 is CASSWDRNNEQFF. The CDR3 DNA reads as TGTGCCAGTAGTTGGGACAGAAACAATGAGCAGTTCTTC. This sequence joins TRBV19 and TRBJ2-1; TRBD1 matches at 7 bases. The germline CDR1 and CDR2 sequences are LNHDA and SQIVND (reference sequence). This CDR3 is built from 13 residues. V lost 5 bases and J lost 5; bases outside the gene matches: 3. Looking up the rest from reference TRBV19 and TRBJ2-1 gives the full variable domain: DGGITQSPKYLFRKEGQNVTLSCEQNLNHDAMYWYRQDPGQGLRLIYYSQIVNDFQKGDIAEGYSVSREKKESFPLTVTSAQKNPTAFYLCASSWDRNNEQFFGPGTRLTVL.